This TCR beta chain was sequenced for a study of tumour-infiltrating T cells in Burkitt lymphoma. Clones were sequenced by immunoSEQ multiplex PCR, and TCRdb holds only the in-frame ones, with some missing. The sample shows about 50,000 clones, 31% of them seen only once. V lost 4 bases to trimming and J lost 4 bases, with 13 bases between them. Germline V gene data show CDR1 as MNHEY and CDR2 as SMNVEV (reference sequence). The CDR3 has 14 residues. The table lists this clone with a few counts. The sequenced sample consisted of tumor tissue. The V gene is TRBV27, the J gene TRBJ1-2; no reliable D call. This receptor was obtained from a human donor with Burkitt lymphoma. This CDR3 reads CASSSPKLGYGYTF. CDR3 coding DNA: TGTGCCAGCAGTTCACCCAAATTAGGCTATGGCTACACCTTC.